Following are 23 T cell receptor beta chains from one sample sequenced in a study of T cells after posttransplantation cyclophosphamide. Assay used: immunoSEQ multiplex PCR; TCRdb lists only in-frame clones, some missing. The sample includes about 28,000 clones, about nine tenths seen only once; the top ten take 2.5% to 4%. The specimen sequenced was PBMCs. The receptors were sampled from a man aged 45-65 years.

The genes are TRBV4-2 and TRBJ2-1; 7 bases align to TRBD2. This CDR3 contains 15 residues. The J segment lost 2 bases and the V segment lost 6 bases, leaving 7 bases of the junction unmatched. Germline V gives CDR1 LGHNA, CDR2 YNFKEQ. This CDR3 reads CASSQSGTTYNEQFF. CDR3 bases: TGTGCCAGCAGTCAAAGCGGGACTACCTACAATGAGCAGTTCTTC.

This rearrangement joins TRBV12-5 to TRBJ2-1, with a possible D match to TRBD2 (5 bases). Germline CDR1 LGHNT, CDR2 FRNRAP. The ends were cut back, 6 bases at V and 6 bases at J, with 24 bases in the middle. The CDR3 loop spans 17 amino acids. CDR3 nucleotide sequence: TGTGCTAGTGGCCTCGACTGGCGGGCCACCCATTCCAATGAGCAGTTCTTC. It translates to CASGLDWRATHSNEQFF.

This sequence joins TRBV27 and TRBJ2-6, with a weak D call TRBD1 (5 bases). The V gene lost 3 bases and the J gene lost 0 bases, with 9 bases spanning the gap. The CDR3 sequence is 16 residues long. Germline V gene data show CDR1 as MNHEY and CDR2 as SMNVEV (reference sequence). The CDR3 DNA sequence: TGTGCCAGCAGTTTTCAGGGTTTCTCTGGGGCCAACGTCCTGACTTTC. Protein sequence: CASSFQGFSGANVLTF.

V is TRBV11-3 and J is TRBJ2-7; D ambiguous. The ends were cut back, 4 bases at V and 6 bases at J, with 13 bases in the middle. Looked up from germline, CDR1 is SGHNT and CDR2 is YENEEA. The CDR3 contains 13 residues. The CDR3 loop is CASSSLELGEQYF. The CDR3 nucleotides read TGTGCCAGCAGCTCGCTAGAGTTGGGCGAGCAGTACTTC.

This chain connects TRBV6-5 to TRBJ2-7; 7 bases fit TRBD1. The CDR3 has 15 residues. Germline CDR1 and CDR2: MNHEY and SVGAGI. Germline trimming cut 6 bases from V and 5 bases from J; bases unmatched to any gene: 13. DNA for the CDR3: TGTGCCAGCAGATCCCCCGGGACAGTATTCCACGAGCAGTACTTC. Translation: CASRSPGTVFHEQYF.

This chain joins TRBV5-1 and TRBJ2-1, with 9 bases that match TRBD1. The V gene end was trimmed by 3 bases and the J gene end by 4 bases; junction bases not matched to a gene: 2. This CDR3 is built from 14 residues. Looked up from germline, CDR1 is SGHRS and CDR2 is YFSETQ. CDR3 region: CASSWGQGYNEQFF. For the CDR3, the DNA is TGCGCCAGCAGCTGGGGACAGGGATACAATGAGCAGTTCTTC.

The chain couples TRBV10-3 to TRBJ2-5; a possible D gene is TRBD1 (5 bases). V was trimmed by 5 bases and J by 2 bases, leaving 12 bases between them. Germline CDR1 and CDR2: ENHRY and SYGVKD. CDR3 size: 14 residues. The CDR3 spells CAISPLDSQETQYF. The CDR3 bases are TGTGCCATCAGTCCCCTAGACAGTCAAGAGACCCAGTACTTC.

This chain joins TRBV12-5 and TRBJ1-2; 10 bases agree with TRBD1. The junction had 8 bases not matched to a gene; V was cut back by 6 bases and J by 10 bases. The CDR3 sequence is 13 residues long. The V gene's germline CDR1 is LGHNT and CDR2 FRNRAP. CDR3 DNA sequence: TGTGCTAGTGGCATATCGGGACAGGGGTACTACACCTTC. Residues: CASGISGQGYYTF.

V is TRBV10-2 and J is TRBJ2-1; tentatively, D is TRBD2 (6 bases). The CDR3 sequence is 12 residues long. V was clipped by 8 bases and J by 3 bases, with 8 bases between them. Looked up from germline, CDR1 is WSHSY and CDR2 is SAAADI. The CDR3 DNA follows: TGCGCCAGCGGGGGGTTCTACAATGAGCAGTTCTTC. As protein: CASGGFYNEQFF.

In DNA form, the CDR3 reads TGTGCTAGTGCTGACTGGAACACTGAAGCTTTCTTT. This translates into CASADWNTEAFF. The rearrangement links TRBV12-5 to TRBJ1-1; D gene ambiguous. Germline V gene data show CDR1 as LGHNT and CDR2 as FRNRAP. V was clipped by 7 bases and J by 1 base, with 7 bases between them. The CDR3 loop spans 12 amino acids.

The CDR3 loop reads CASSAPGSGAQHF. The DNA for the CDR3 is TGTGCCAGCAGTGCCCCGGGCTCCGGGGCCCAGCATTTT. V and J are TRBV6-5 and TRBJ1-5; D remains unclear. Trimming shortened V by 5 bases and J by 11 bases, and 16 bases separated the two germline ends. This CDR3 is 13 amino acids long. Looked up from germline, CDR1 is MNHEY and CDR2 is SVGAGI.

The chain has TRBV11-1 and TRBJ2-2; tentative D call: TRBD1 (6 bases). This CDR3 has 13 residues. V lost 5 bases to trimming and J lost 6 bases, with 10 bases between them. The germline V gene has CDR1 SGHAT and CDR2 FQDESV (reference sequence). The DNA of the CDR3 is TGTGCCAGCAGCCTCGAGGGGGCCGGGGAGCTGTTTTTT. This sequence encodes CASSLEGAGELFF.

The V and J genes are TRBV4-2 and TRBJ1-1; no firm D call. The CDR3 is 14 amino acids. V lost 1 base, J lost 0 bases, and 6 bases lay in between. Germline assignment: CDR1 LGHNA and CDR2 YNFKEQ. The DNA for the CDR3 is TGTGCCAGCAGCCAAGGGGCAGTGAACACTGAAGCTTTCTTT. Protein sequence: CASSQGAVNTEAFF.

This sequence joins TRBV12-5 and TRBJ2-7, with TRBD1 identical over 8 bases. The CDR3 consists of 12 residues. Germline CDR1 and CDR2: LGHNT and FRNRAP. J lost 9 bases, V lost 6 bases, and 7 bases had no gene match. CDR3 sequence (DNA): TGTGCTAGTGGCCCCGGACAGGGAAGGCAGTACTTC. Its protein product is CASGPGQGRQYF.

J is TRBJ2-3 and V is TRBV27; TRBD1 might be the D (5 bases). Trimming took off 6 bases at V and 6 bases at J, with 13 bases between the two ends. The CDR3 runs to 13 residues. Germline V gives CDR1 MNHEY, CDR2 SMNVEV (reference sequence). The DNA for the CDR3 is TGTGCCAGCAGGGGTCAGGGCAGGGATACGCAGTATTTT. Encoded protein: CASRGQGRDTQYF.

The chain employs TRBV15 and TRBJ2-7; TRBD2 matches at 10 bases. This CDR3 has 15 residues. Germline V gene data show CDR1 as LNHNV and CDR2 as YYDKDF (reference sequence). Germline trimming cut 3 bases from V and 4 bases from J; bases unmatched to any gene: 6. The CDR3 DNA is TGTGCCACCAGCAGCGAGAGGACTAGCGGTTACGAGCAGTACTTC. Its translation: CATSSERTSGYEQYF. Together with reference TRBV15 and TRBJ2-7, the CDR3 gives the full variable domain: DAMVIQNPRYQVTQFGKPVTLSCSQTLNHNVMYWYQQKSSQAPKLLFHYYDKDFNNEADTPDNFQSRRPNTSFCFLDIRSPGLGDTAMYLCATSSERTSGYEQYFGPGTRLTVT.

The chain has TRBV28 and TRBJ1-2, with no clear D. Germline assignment: CDR1 MDHEN and CDR2 SYDVKM. The CDR3 consists of 13 residues. CDR3 loop: CGVKTRANYGYTF. CDR3 nucleotides: TGTGGAGTAAAAACTAGGGCTAACTATGGCTACACCTTC.

V and J are TRBV19 and TRBJ1-5, with 7 bases that match TRBD1. The V gene end was trimmed by 4 bases and the J gene end by 6 bases; junction bases not matched to a gene: 9. The V gene's germline CDR1 is LNHDA and CDR2 SQIVND (reference sequence). This CDR3 is built from 15 residues. The CDR3 region is CASSRTGREGQPQHF. CDR3 coding DNA: TGTGCCAGTAGTAGGACAGGTCGGGAGGGTCAGCCCCAGCATTTT.

The genes are TRBV7-9 and TRBJ1-1; TRBD1 is a possible D gene (6 bases). Trimming took 4 bases from V and 4 from J, leaving 10 bases between them. The CDR3 covers 13 residues. Germline V gene sequence: CDR1 SEHNR, CDR2 FQNEAQ (reference sequence). The CDR3 spells CASSSPGATEAFF. The CDR3 DNA follows: TGTGCCAGCAGCTCCCCAGGGGCCACTGAAGCTTTCTTT.

The chain links TRBV7-8 to TRBJ2-7, with 9 bases aligning to TRBD2. The germline V gene has CDR1 SGHVS and CDR2 FQNEAQ. V gave up 2 bases and J gave up 6 bases; unmatched junction bases: 14. The CDR3 is made up of 17 amino acids. The DNA of the CDR3 is TGTGCCAGCAGCTTAAAACGGGCGGGGGGGCCGAAGAGCGAGCAGTACTTC. Translating gives CASSLKRAGGPKSEQYF.

The gene calls are TRBV6-6 and TRBJ1-5, with a weak D call TRBD1 (6 bases). Trimming left V 2 bases short and J 9 bases short, with 8 bases between. Germline V gene lookup returns CDR1 MNHNY and CDR2 SVGAGI (reference sequence). CDR3 length: 12 residues. The CDR3 spells CASSYGRGPQHF. In DNA, the CDR3 is TGTGCCAGCAGTTACGGCAGGGGGCCCCAGCATTTT.

The CDR3, as DNA: TGTGCCAGCAGCGTAGAGGGAATGGGGGCCCATGATGAAAAACTGTTTTTT. Translated, it gives CASSVEGMGAHDEKLFF. The chain recombines TRBV9 with TRBJ1-4; the D gene is possibly TRBD1 (6 bases). This CDR3 comprises 17 residues. Germline V lookup: CDR1 SGDLS, CDR2 YYNGEE. Trimming cost V 0 bases and J 6 bases, with 18 bases left between them.

This sequence joins TRBV5-5 and TRBJ1-1; D is undetermined. From germline, CDR1 is SGHKS and CDR2 YYEKEE (reference sequence). Deletions cut 0 bases from V and 1 base from J, with 10 bases between. This CDR3 contains 15 residues. The CDR3 DNA sequence: TGTGCCAGCAGCTTGGGACCCGGGGAGAACACTGAAGCTTTCTTT. It encodes CASSLGPGENTEAFF.